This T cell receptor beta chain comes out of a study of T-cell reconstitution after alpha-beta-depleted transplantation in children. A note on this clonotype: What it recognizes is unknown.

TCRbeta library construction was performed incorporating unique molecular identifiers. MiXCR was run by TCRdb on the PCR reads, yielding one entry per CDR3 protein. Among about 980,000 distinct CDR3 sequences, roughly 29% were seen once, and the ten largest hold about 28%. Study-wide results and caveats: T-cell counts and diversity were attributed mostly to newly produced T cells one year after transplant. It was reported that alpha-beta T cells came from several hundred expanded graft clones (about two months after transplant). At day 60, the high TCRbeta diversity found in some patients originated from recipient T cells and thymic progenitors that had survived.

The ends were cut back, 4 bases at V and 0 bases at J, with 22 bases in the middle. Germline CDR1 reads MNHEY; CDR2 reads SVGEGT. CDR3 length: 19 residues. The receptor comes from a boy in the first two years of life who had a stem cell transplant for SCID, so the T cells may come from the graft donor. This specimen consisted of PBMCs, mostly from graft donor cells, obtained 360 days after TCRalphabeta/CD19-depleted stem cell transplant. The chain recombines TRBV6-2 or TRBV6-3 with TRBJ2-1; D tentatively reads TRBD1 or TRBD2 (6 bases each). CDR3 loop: CASSLGQGRLGGSYNEQFF. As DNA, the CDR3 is TGTGCCAGCAGTTTGGGTCAGGGGAGGCTCGGGGGCTCCTACAATGAGCAGTTCTTC.